The 21 T cell receptor beta chains below come from one sample, sequenced in a study of cytomegalovirus exposure and HLA in healthy donors. Primers: 60 Vbeta forward and 13 Jbeta reverse. Sequenced by immunoSEQ multiplex PCR; TCRdb stores in-frame clones only, minus some. Of 150,000 to 200,000 clones listed, about nine tenths are singletons. The sequencing sample was made of PBMCs. The source of these receptors is a boy aged 2 to 10 in good health and CMV-seronegative.

This chain uses TRBV6-1 with TRBJ2-2; 7 bases fit TRBD2. This CDR3 has 13 amino acids. Germline trimming cut 10 bases from V and 4 bases from J; bases unmatched to any gene: 6. Germline V gene data show CDR1 as MNHNS and CDR2 as SASEGT. The CDR3 region has the DNA TGTGCCATCCTGGGGGGGTTCACCGGGGAGCTGTTTTTT. Protein sequence: CAILGGFTGELFF.

This chain uses TRBV7-9 with TRBJ2-7; 14 bases line up with TRBD2. V lost 3 bases, J lost 0 bases, and 10 bases stayed unmatched. Germline V gene data show CDR1 as SEHNR and CDR2 as FQNEAQ (reference sequence). This CDR3 region has 19 residues. In nucleotides, the CDR3 is TGTGCCAGCAGCTTCCGTCCGGGACTAGCGGGGGCCAACTCCTACGAGCAGTACTTC. Protein: CASSFRPGLAGANSYEQYF. The whole variable domain, remainder taken from reference TRBV7-9 and TRBJ2-7, is DTGVSQNPRHKITKRGQNVTFRCDPISEHNRLYWYRQTLGQGPEFLTYFQNEAQLEKSRLLSDRFSAERPKGSFSTLEIQRTEQGDSAMYLCASSFRPGLAGANSYEQYFGPGTRLTVT.

This rearrangement joins TRBV9 to TRBJ2-1, with D possibly TRBD1 on 7 matching bases. The CDR3 contains 16 residues. Germline V gives CDR1 SGDLS, CDR2 YYNGEE. Between the trimmed V and J ends, which lost 5 bases and 7 bases, there was a span of 22 bases. The CDR3 protein is CASSLSLAGQSNEQFF. CDR3 nucleotides: TGTGCCAGCAGTTTGTCCCTTGCGGGACAGTCAAATGAGCAGTTCTTC. Supplemented by reference TRBV9 and TRBJ2-1, the full variable domain reads DSGVTQTPKHLITATGQRVTLRCSPRSGDLSVYWYQQSLDQGLQFLIQYYNGEERAKGNILERFSAQQFPDLHSELNLSSLELGDSALYFCASSLSLAGQSNEQFFGPGTRLTVL.

In this sample, this clone turned up a few times. The chain couples TRBV7-9 to TRBJ1-1; weak D call: TRBD1 (5 bases). Germline-derived CDR1 and CDR2 are SEHNR and FQNEAQ (reference sequence). CDR3 size: 15 residues. V was clipped by 5 bases and J by 1 base, with 14 bases between them. The CDR3 spells CASSPTGLRNTEAFF. CDR3 coding DNA: TGTGCCAGCAGCCCCACGGGACTGAGGAACACTGAAGCTTTCTTT.

The rearrangement joins TRBV10-3 to TRBJ2-1, with 7 positions matching TRBD1. There are 14 residues in the CDR3. Per the germline V gene, CDR1 is ENHRY and CDR2 is SYGVKD. V shed 7 bases and J 0 bases; nucleotides not matched to a gene: 3. CDR3 loop: CAIKRQGSYNEQFF. As DNA, the CDR3 is TGTGCCATCAAGAGACAGGGCTCCTACAATGAGCAGTTCTTC.

This clone was recorded only once. The chain couples TRBV6-1 to TRBJ1-2; possibly TRBD1 for D (5 bases). The CDR3 totals 12 residues. Trimming removed 4 bases from V and 6 bases from J, with 9 bases in between. The germline CDR1 and CDR2 sequences are MNHNS and SASEGT. CDR3 nucleotide sequence: TGTGCCAGCAGTGGCTCAGGGAATGGCTACACCTTC. Protein product: CASSGSGNGYTF.

This clone was seen a handful of times. The chain joins TRBV5-1 to TRBJ1-6, with a tentative D call TRBD1 (5 bases). Germline-derived CDR1 and CDR2 are SGHRS and YFSETQ. Trimming pared 4 bases from V and 8 bases from J, leaving 13 bases between. CDR3 length: 14 amino acids. CDR3 sequence: CASSGDSSYSPLHF. The CDR3 coding sequence is TGCGCCAGCAGCGGTGACAGCTCATATTCACCCCTCCACTTT.

V gene TRBV7-9 combines with J gene TRBJ2-7, with TRBD1 matching 7 bases. This CDR3 comprises 15 residues. J was trimmed by 7 bases and V by 5 bases; bases with no gene match: 14. Germline V gene sequence: CDR1 SEHNR, CDR2 FQNEAQ (reference sequence). The CDR3 DNA follows: TGTGCCAGCAGCACGCCCAAGACAGGGATGGGGGAGCAGTACTTC. Its protein is CASSTPKTGMGEQYF.

J is TRBJ2-1 and V is TRBV30, with 13 bases matching TRBD2. CDR1 and CDR2 from the germline V gene are GTSNPN and SVGIG (reference sequence). There are 19 residues in the CDR3. Trimming took 0 bases from V and 1 from J; bases not matched to a gene: 9. The CDR3 reads CAWSVSLLAGGLSYNEQFF. The CDR3 coding sequence is TGTGCCTGGAGTGTAAGTTTACTAGCGGGAGGGTTATCCTACAATGAGCAGTTCTTC.

The table lists this clone with a count of one. This chain uses TRBV19 with TRBJ2-1; TRBD2 matches at 8 bases. V lost 5 bases to trimming and J lost 9 bases; unmatched junction nucleotides: 15. Germline CDR1 and CDR2: LNHDA and SQIVND (reference sequence). This CDR3 has 16 amino acids. The CDR3 DNA reads as TGTGCCAGTAGTGCACCGGGACTAGTAATTAAAGGTGAGCAGTTCTTC. Translation gives CASSAPGLVIKGEQFF.

The V call is TRBV19, the J call TRBJ2-1; 7 bases match TRBD1. The CDR3 runs to 16 residues. Germline trimming cut 5 bases from V and 4 bases from J; bases unmatched to any gene: 11. CDR1 and CDR2 (germline): LNHDA, SQIVND (reference sequence). Here the CDR3 reads CASSPIDRVDYNEQFF. The CDR3 DNA follows: TGTGCCAGTAGTCCCATCGACAGGGTGGATTACAATGAGCAGTTCTTC.

The V call is TRBV7-9, the J call TRBJ1-2; TRBD1 agrees at 9 bases. V dropped 5 bases and J dropped 5; count of bases not matched to a gene: 9. The CDR3 covers 15 residues. Germline loops: CDR1 SEHNR, CDR2 FQNEAQ (reference sequence). Here the CDR3 DNA reads TGTGCCAGCAGCACCGGACAGGGGACTCATTATGGCTACACCTTC. This sequence encodes CASSTGQGTHYGYTF.

The J gene is TRBJ2-5, the V gene TRBV7-9; TRBD1 aligns across 9 bases. Germline V gives CDR1 SEHNR, CDR2 FQNEAQ (reference sequence). CDR3 length: 15 amino acids. The V and J ends lost 1 base and 5 bases, in that order; junction bases with no gene match: 5. This CDR3 is CASSLDRTGVETQYF. CDR3 nucleotide sequence: TGTGCCAGCAGCTTAGATAGGACAGGGGTTGAGACCCAGTACTTC. Full variable domain (remainder filled in from reference TRBV7-9 and TRBJ2-5): DTGVSQNPRHKITKRGQNVTFRCDPISEHNRLYWYRQTLGQGPEFLTYFQNEAQLEKSRLLSDRFSAERPKGSFSTLEIQRTEQGDSAMYLCASSLDRTGVETQYFGPGTRLLVL.

The chain employs TRBV9 and TRBJ1-4, with 7 bases aligning to TRBD1. Germline V gene lookup returns CDR1 SGDLS and CDR2 YYNGEE. CDR3 length: 15 amino acids. V trimming: 3 bases; J trimming: 5 bases; junction bases outside the gene matches: 7. CDR3 residues: CASSALQGRNEKLFF. For the CDR3, the DNA is TGTGCCAGCAGCGCTCTACAGGGGCGGAATGAAAAACTGTTTTTT.

The rearrangement uses TRBV6-6 and TRBJ2-5, with TRBD1 matching over 7 bases. The DNA end is more similar to TRBJ2-7, so the J call may be wrong. The length of the CDR3 is 16 residues. CDR1 is MNHNY and CDR2 is SVGAGI in the germline V gene (reference sequence). For the CDR3, the DNA is TGTGCCAGCAGTTATACTCCTCGGGACAGACCTTACGAGCAGTACTTC. Its protein is CASSYTPRDRPYEQYF.

On this clone: A read error may produce the germline difference seen at one junction end. The V call is TRBV6-4, the J call TRBJ1-1; no clear D. The CDR3 has 11 amino acids. Germline V gene data show CDR1 as MRHNA and CDR2 as SNTAGT. CDR3 in DNA: TGTGCCAGCAGTGTACAGATCCAACGGTCCTTT. This gives the protein CASSVQIQRSF.

The V call is TRBV9, the J call TRBJ2-1; TRBD2 aligns across 11 bases. The CDR3 has 17 amino acids. The germline CDR1 and CDR2 sequences are SGDLS and YYNGEE. J was trimmed by 5 bases and V by 4 bases; bases with no gene match: 11. The CDR3 DNA reads TGTGCCAGCAGCCCGCGACTAGCGGGGAGGCTTAACAATGAGCAGTTCTTC. It codes for CASSPRLAGRLNNEQFF. Full variable domain (remainder filled in from reference TRBV9 and TRBJ2-1): DSGVTQTPKHLITATGQRVTLRCSPRSGDLSVYWYQQSLDQGLQFLIQYYNGEERAKGNILERFSAQQFPDLHSELNLSSLELGDSALYFCASSPRLAGRLNNEQFFGPGTRLTVL.

The gene calls are TRBV5-1 and TRBJ2-2; TRBD1 matches 7 bases. V gave up 6 bases and J gave up 1 base; unmatched junction bases: 15. The germline gives CDR1 SGHRS, CDR2 YFSETQ. There are 18 residues in the CDR3. CDR3 bases: TGCGCCAGCACCCGGGCCTTAAGGGACAGCCAGAACACCGGGGAGCTGTTTTTT. Translation: CASTRALRDSQNTGELFF.

The V and J genes are TRBV6-6 and TRBJ1-5, with 7 bases lining up with TRBD1. This CDR3 is 15 amino acids long. Per the germline V gene, CDR1 is MNHNY and CDR2 is SVGAGI (reference sequence). V shed 6 bases, J shed 7 bases, and the junction held 12 bases outside the gene matches. DNA of the CDR3: TGTGCCAGCAGCCCCCTCCAGGGGGGAAGGCAGCCCCAGCATTTT. It codes for CASSPLQGGRQPQHF.

The table lists this clone with a count of one. Here the CDR3 reads CASSLGKTSGGKYNEQFF. The CDR3 nucleotides read TGTGCCAGCAGCTTAGGGAAGACTAGCGGGGGGAAATACAATGAGCAGTTCTTC. The V and J genes are TRBV11-2 and TRBJ2-1, with 13 nucleotides matching TRBD2. The CDR3 is 18 residues long. Unmatched junction bases numbered 7, after V lost 1 base and J lost 4 bases. Germline assignment: CDR1 SGHAT and CDR2 FQNNGV.

The chain has TRBV2 and TRBJ2-4, with D maybe TRBD2 (5 bases). The ends were cut back, 3 bases at V and 0 bases at J, with 6 bases in the middle. Germline-derived CDR1 and CDR2 are SNHLY and FYNNEI. The CDR3 spans 14 residues. In DNA, the CDR3 is TGTGCCAGCAGTGATGGACTAGCCAAAAACATTCAGTACTTC. Protein product: CASSDGLAKNIQYF.